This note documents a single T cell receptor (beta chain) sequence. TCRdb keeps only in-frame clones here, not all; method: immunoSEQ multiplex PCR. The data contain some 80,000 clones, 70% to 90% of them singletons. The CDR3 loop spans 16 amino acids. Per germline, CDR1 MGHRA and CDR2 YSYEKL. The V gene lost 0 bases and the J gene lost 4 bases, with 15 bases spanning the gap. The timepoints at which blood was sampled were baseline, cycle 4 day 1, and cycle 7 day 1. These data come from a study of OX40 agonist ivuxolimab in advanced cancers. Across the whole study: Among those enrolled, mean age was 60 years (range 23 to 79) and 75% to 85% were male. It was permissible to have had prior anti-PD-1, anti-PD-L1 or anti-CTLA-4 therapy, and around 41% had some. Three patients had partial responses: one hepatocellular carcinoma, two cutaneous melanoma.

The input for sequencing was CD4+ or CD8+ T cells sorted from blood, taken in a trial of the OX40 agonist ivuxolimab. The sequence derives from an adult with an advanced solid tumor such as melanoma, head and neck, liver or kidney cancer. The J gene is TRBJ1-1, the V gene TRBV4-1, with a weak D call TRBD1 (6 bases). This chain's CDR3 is CASSQDWGYRATEAFF. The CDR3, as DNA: TGCGCCAGCAGCCAAGATTGGGGGTACAGGGCCACTGAAGCTTTCTTT.